The source of this T cell receptor (beta chain) is a study of shared T cell receptors in the human thymus. Profiled with immunoSEQ multiplex PCR; TCRdb holds only in-frame clones, not every one. This repertoire shows 600,000 to 900,000 clones, 75% to 90% found once; its top ten account for under 0.012%. V lost 0 bases to trimming and J lost 4 bases; unmatched junction nucleotides: 7. The CDR3 consists of 16 residues. Germline V lookup: CDR1 MNHEY, CDR2 SVGAGI. The data were also submitted as part of a second study, on human thymus T cells. That source reports: Corrective heart surgery yielded the resections from which the thymus tissue came. Thymic and blood repertoires seemed to show skewed V and J gene use. As related research reported, thymic repertoires overlapped highly among unrelated individuals.

Sequenced input: thymocytes. The V call is TRBV6-5, the J call TRBJ1-1; 8 bases match TRBD1. The origin of this receptor is a girl under three years old with a congenital heart defect. The CDR3 sequence: CASSYSQQGVGTEAFF. CDR3 sequence (DNA): TGTGCCAGCAGTTACTCCCAACAGGGGGTTGGCACTGAAGCTTTCTTT.